This passage covers 5 T cell receptor beta chains from one sample sequenced in a study of beta chain features in type 1 diabetes. The sequenced template was cDNA made from the entire isolated RNA. The method was immunoSEQ multiplex PCR; TCRdb's version includes in-frame clones alone and lacks a portion of them. The sample lists 900,000 or so clones, roughly a sixth occurring once. Sample: naive CD4+ T cells from blood. These receptors all stem from a woman aged 18-29 years in good health.

The CDR3 reads CASSPYRWGGSPYNEQFF. For the CDR3, the DNA is TGTGCCAGCAGCCCCTACAGATGGGGAGGGTCCCCGTACAATGAGCAGTTCTTC. The chain has TRBV14 and TRBJ2-1; 7 bases line up with TRBD2. This CDR3 spans 18 amino acids. Germline V gene data show CDR1 as SGHDN and CDR2 as FVKESK. Trimming at V came to 4 bases and at J to 4 bases, leaving 16 bases not matched to a gene.

V and J are TRBV7-2 and TRBJ2-7; D is possibly TRBD1 (6 bases). The CDR3 totals 15 residues. The V gene's germline CDR1 is SGHTA and CDR2 FQGNSA. The V gene lost 5 bases and the J gene lost 7 bases, with 21 bases spanning the gap. The CDR3 region is CASSPTGTQLYEQYF. In DNA form, the CDR3 reads TGTGCCAGCAGCCCGACGGGGACACAGCTATATGAGCAGTACTTC.

The chain combines TRBV7-9 with TRBJ2-2; 10 positions agree with TRBD1. CDR3 size: 17 residues. V lost 3 bases and J lost 4; bases outside the gene matches: 8. CDR1 SEHNR and CDR2 FQNEAQ come from the germline V gene (reference sequence). This CDR3 is CASSLADRGRRTGELFF. The CDR3 DNA reads as TGTGCCAGCAGCTTGGCAGACAGGGGGCGCCGCACCGGGGAGCTGTTTTTT.

This clone was seen a handful of times. The chain carries TRBV7-2 and TRBJ2-5; 7 nucleotides match TRBD2. CDR3 length: 15 residues. V lost 0 bases, J lost 4 bases, and 5 bases stayed unmatched. Germline CDR1 SGHTA, CDR2 FQGNSA. The CDR3 is CASSLAGTNGETQYF. Written as DNA, the CDR3 is TGTGCCAGCAGCTTAGCTGGGACTAACGGAGAGACCCAGTACTTC.

The chain carries TRBV19 and TRBJ1-5; 8 nucleotides line up with TRBD1. Trimming took 5 bases from V and 7 from J; bases not matched to a gene: 7. Germline V gene sequence: CDR1 LNHDA, CDR2 SQIVND (reference sequence). This CDR3 is built from 14 residues. The CDR3 sequence is CASSHDRGRQPQHF. The CDR3 region has the DNA TGTGCCAGTAGTCACGACAGGGGACGCCAGCCCCAGCATTTT.